This TCR beta chain was captured in a study of human T cells and chemical hapten exposure. General study findings and limits: Unchanged with DPC sensitization were TCRs above 1 in 1000 frequency. More PT1 expanded TCRs went with higher patch test scores.

TCRdb recomputed calls from the RACE reads with MiXCR, one row per CDR3 protein. The sample has roughly 180,000 distinct CDR3 sequences; 20% to 25% are singletons. Time point meaning: patch test 1, 2 weeks after DPC sensitization. Treatment noted: therapeutic diphenylcyclopropenone sensitization with weekly scalp DPC. Notes on this clonotype: Antigen unknown.

Trimming removed 0 bases from V and 8 bases from J, with 8 bases in between. The CDR3 totals 13 residues. The sample here was whole blood, taken in connection with sensitization to the hapten diphenylcyclopropenone (DPC). The TCR sequence derives from a woman between 50 and 59 years old with alopecia areata. Some clones in this sample may be carry-over from other donors' samples. The rearrangement joins TRBV12-3 or TRBV12-4 to TRBJ2-1, with D unclear. Written as DNA, the CDR3 is TGTGCCAGCAGTTTAGCAGGGTTCGATGAGCAGTTCTTC. Amino acids: CASSLAGFDEQFF.